The 25 T cell receptor beta chains reported below all come from one sample, sequenced in a study of cytomegalovirus exposure and HLA in healthy donors. It was with 60 Vbeta and 13 Jbeta primers that the PCR ran. TCRdb's copy holds only in-frame clones and misses some; the assay was immunoSEQ multiplex PCR. The data show tens of thousands of clones, with 55% to 70% seen just once and under 6% held by the top ten. Sample: PBMCs. Receptors originate from a boy aged 5-17 years in good health and CMV-seropositive.

The chain employs TRBV27 and TRBJ1-1, with 7 nucleotides matching TRBD1. CDR3 length equals 18 residues. After removal of 8 bases from V and 0 bases from J, the junction contained 18 bases not matched to a gene. Germline V gives CDR1 MNHEY, CDR2 SMNVEV (reference sequence). The CDR3 sequence: CASCRKTTGLNMNTEAFF. CDR3 sequence (DNA): TGTGCCAGCTGTCGCAAAACGACAGGGTTAAACATGAACACTGAAGCTTTCTTT.

V gene TRBV29-1 combines with J gene TRBJ2-3, with 8 positions matching TRBD2. This CDR3 has 14 residues. Trimming cost V 6 bases and J 2 bases; bases outside gene matches: 7. CDR1 is SQVTM, CDR2 ANQGSEA, per germline. In DNA form, the CDR3 reads TGCAGCGTCGGGGGGGCAGCAAACACAGATACGCAGTATTTT. Its translation: CSVGGAANTDTQYF.

The chain recombines TRBV2 with TRBJ1-1; 12 bases line up with TRBD1. CDR3 length: 15 amino acids. CDR1 is SNHLY, CDR2 FYNNEI, per germline. The trim removed 6 bases at V and 11 bases at J, leaving 13 bases unmatched. The CDR3, as DNA: TGTGCCAGCAGCGTCCTTTCGGGACAGGGGGCTGTGGCTTTCTTT. This codes for CASSVLSGQGAVAFF.

The V gene is TRBV7-2, the J gene TRBJ2-7; no clear D. The CDR3 sequence is 11 residues long. V was clipped by 6 bases and J by 4 bases, with 7 bases between them. From germline, CDR1 is SGHTA and CDR2 FQGNSA. CDR3 sequence: CASSHKYEQYF. The CDR3 nucleotides read TGTGCCAGCAGTCACAAATACGAGCAGTACTTC.

This sequence joins TRBV7-2 and TRBJ2-3, with D possibly matching TRBD2 (6 bases). The germline gives CDR1 SGHTA, CDR2 FQGNSA. Trimming removed 2 bases from V and 5 bases from J, with 14 bases in between. The CDR3 extends over 15 amino acids. The CDR3 DNA follows: TGTGCCAGCAGCTTATCTTCGGGAGTTATAGATACGCAGTATTTT. Protein: CASSLSSGVIDTQYF.

The CDR3 spells CASSLTVKYSNQPQHF. The CDR3 DNA reads TGTGCCAGCAGCTTGACTGTGAAGTACTCTAATCAGCCCCAGCATTTT. The rearrangement uses TRBV5-8 and TRBJ1-5, with no clear D. Trimming cost V 1 base and J 4 bases, with 15 bases left between them. The CDR3 spans 16 residues. Germline V gene sequence: CDR1 SGHTS, CDR2 YDEGEE.

The rearrangement links TRBV30 to TRBJ2-4; 9 bases are shared with TRBD2. CDR1 GTSNPN and CDR2 SVGIG come from the germline V gene (reference sequence). V lost 0 bases to trimming and J lost 9 bases; unmatched junction nucleotides: 3. The CDR3 is made up of 13 amino acids. Written as DNA, the CDR3 is TGTGCCTGGAGTGTCGGTAGCGGGAGCATTCAGTACTTC. As protein: CAWSVGSGSIQYF.

The chain is built from TRBV25-1 and TRBJ2-1, with 11 bases aligning to TRBD2. CDR1 is MGHDK and CDR2 is SYGVNS in the germline V gene. This CDR3 has 16 residues. V dropped 3 bases and J dropped 3; count of bases not matched to a gene: 4. The CDR3 DNA is TGTGCCAGCAGTGATTTAGCGGGGGGGTACTACAATGAGCAGTTCTTC. It translates to CASSDLAGGYYNEQFF.

V gene TRBV6-5 combines with J gene TRBJ1-4; tentatively, D is TRBD1 (5 bases). The CDR3 runs 13 residues. From germline, CDR1 is MNHEY and CDR2 SVGAGI. Trimming took 4 bases from V and 7 from J, leaving 10 bases between them. The CDR3 DNA sequence: TGTGCCAGCAGTTGGCAGGGTGGTGAAAAACTGTTTTTT. Protein: CASSWQGGEKLFF.

The chain combines TRBV6-5 with TRBJ1-5, with D perhaps matching TRBD1 (6 bases). The CDR3 spans 13 residues. V was clipped by 5 bases and J by 6 bases, with 11 bases between them. Germline CDR1 and CDR2: MNHEY and SVGAGI. This chain's CDR3 is CASSPNRVQPQHF. The CDR3 DNA follows: TGTGCCAGCAGTCCGAACAGGGTTCAGCCCCAGCATTTT.

CDR3 protein: CASSDGVNTEAFF. CDR3 bases: TGTGCCAGCAGTGACGGTGTGAACACTGAAGCTTTCTTT. This chain joins TRBV6-1 and TRBJ1-1; no reliable D call. This CDR3 region has 13 residues. In germline, CDR1 is MNHNS, CDR2 SASEGT. Trimming pared 3 bases from V and 0 bases from J, leaving 5 bases between.

This clone has only a few counts. The chain links TRBV6-1 to TRBJ1-1, with TRBD1 identical over 12 bases. This CDR3 is built from 17 residues. Germline lookup yields CDR1 MNHNS and CDR2 SASEGT. The J segment lost 5 bases and the V segment lost 4 bases, leaving 11 bases of the junction unmatched. The CDR3 loop reads CASSVPGTGGSWTEAFF. CDR3 sequence (DNA): TGTGCCAGCAGTGTGCCCGGGACAGGGGGCTCTTGGACTGAAGCTTTCTTT.

The gene calls are TRBV18 and TRBJ2-3; D remains ambiguous. The germline gives CDR1 KGHSH, CDR2 LQKENI. V lost 0 bases, J lost 1 base, and 14 bases lay in between. This CDR3 is 17 amino acids long. In DNA form, the CDR3 reads TGTGCCAGCTCACCACCACCGCGCAGGAACCGCACAGATACGCAGTATTTT. As protein: CASSPPPRRNRTDTQYF.

V usage is TRBV2 and J usage is TRBJ2-7; D is uncertain. Germline loops: CDR1 SNHLY, CDR2 FYNNEI. The CDR3 runs to 12 residues. The V gene lost 5 bases and the J gene lost 4 bases, with 9 bases spanning the gap. The CDR3 nucleotides read TGTGCCAGCAGTCGCGATTCATACGAGCAGTACTTC. As protein: CASSRDSYEQYF.

The CDR3 region is CASSLELGVGEQYF. Here the CDR3 DNA reads TGTGCCAGCAGCTTGGAGTTAGGGGTTGGCGAGCAGTACTTC. The chain employs TRBV5-6 and TRBJ2-7, with D possibly being TRBD1 (5 bases). V lost 0 bases and J lost 6, with 13 bases in between. Germline CDR1 SGHDT, CDR2 YYEEEE. The CDR3 runs to 14 residues.

The chain recombines TRBV19 with TRBJ2-7, with 7 bases that match TRBD2. The CDR3 length is 14 residues. The V and J ends lost 5 bases and 5 bases, in that order; junction bases with no gene match: 9. CDR1 and CDR2 (germline): LNHDA, SQIVND (reference sequence). The CDR3 is CASSPQGGEHEQYF. The CDR3 coding sequence is TGTGCCAGTAGTCCCCAGGGAGGGGAACACGAGCAGTACTTC.

The CDR3 nucleotides read TGTGCCAGCAGTAGACGACAGCCTAACACTGAAGCTTTCTTT. Translating it yields CASSRRQPNTEAFF. The rearrangement joins TRBV6-5 to TRBJ1-1; D might be TRBD1 (5 bases). CDR3 length equals 14 residues. Trimming cost V 5 bases and J 2 bases, with 12 bases left between them. The germline V gene has CDR1 MNHEY and CDR2 SVGAGI.

This chain connects TRBV19 to TRBJ2-5, with 7 bases aligning to TRBD2. The CDR3 runs to 16 residues. Per the germline V gene, CDR1 is LNHDA and CDR2 is SQIVND (reference sequence). V was clipped by 6 bases and J by 5 bases; unmatched bases: 15. In DNA, the CDR3 is TGTGCCAGTAGCCGCAGCAAGGGCGGGAGCGGGGAGACCCAGTACTTC. The encoded protein is CASSRSKGGSGETQYF.

The rearrangement joins TRBV4-3 to TRBJ2-3; 7 positions match TRBD2. The CDR3 loop spans 15 amino acids. Trimming at V came to 0 bases and at J to 3 bases, leaving 3 bases not matched to a gene. Germline V gene sequence: CDR1 LGHNA, CDR2 YSLEER. The CDR3 DNA sequence: TGCGCCAGCAGCCAAGAACTAGCGAGGACAGATACGCAGTATTTT. Its protein is CASSQELARTDTQYF.

There are a few counts of this clone. The chain couples TRBV2 to TRBJ2-5; D gene uncertain. Trimming stripped 7 bases from V and 5 bases from J, with 8 bases between. Germline V gene lookup returns CDR1 SNHLY and CDR2 FYNNEI. The CDR3 consists of 11 residues. CDR3 DNA: TGTGCCAGCACTTTTGTGGAGACCCAGTACTTC. Translated, it gives CASTFVETQYF. The full variable domain, completed using reference TRBV2 and TRBJ2-5, is EPEVTQTPSHQVTQMGQEVILRCVPISNHLYFYWYRQILGQKVEFLVSFYNNEISEKSEIFDDQFSVERPDGSNFTLKIRSTKLEDSAMYFCASTFVETQYFGPGTRLLVL.

The chain links TRBV30 to TRBJ1-1; D is possibly TRBD1 (6 bases). Trimming took 0 bases from V and 4 from J, leaving 6 bases between them. CDR3 length: 12 amino acids. The V gene's germline CDR1 is GTSNPN and CDR2 SVGIG (reference sequence). The CDR3 sequence: CAWSVQGTEAFF. CDR3 sequence (DNA): TGTGCCTGGAGTGTACAGGGCACTGAAGCTTTCTTT.

This chain uses TRBV2 with TRBJ2-3, with 10 bases fitting TRBD2. CDR1 is SNHLY, CDR2 FYNNEI, per germline. The trim removed 3 bases at V and 1 base at J, leaving 7 bases unmatched. The CDR3 sequence is 17 residues long. CDR3 sequence (DNA): TGTGCCAGCAGTGAGAAAACCGGGACTAGCGGCACAGATACGCAGTATTTT. It is translated as CASSEKTGTSGTDTQYF.

This clone was recorded only once. This chain joins TRBV7-2 and TRBJ2-2; maybe TRBD2 (6 bases). Looked up from germline, CDR1 is SGHTA and CDR2 is FQGNSA. V was pared by 1 base and J by 1 base, with 7 bases between. The CDR3 is made up of 15 amino acids. CDR3 coding DNA: TGTGCCAGCAGCTTAGAGGGACTGAACACCGGGGAGCTGTTTTTT. It translates to CASSLEGLNTGELFF.

The chain uses TRBV7-2 and TRBJ2-5, with D possibly matching TRBD2 (6 bases). CDR3 length: 13 residues. V was trimmed by 4 bases and J by 5 bases, leaving 11 bases between them. The germline CDR1 and CDR2 sequences are SGHTA and FQGNSA. CDR3: CASSSGVGETQYF. The CDR3 region has the DNA TGTGCCAGCAGCTCGGGGGTGGGGGAGACCCAGTACTTC.

The chain employs TRBV27 and TRBJ1-2, with D tentatively TRBD1 (5 bases). CDR1 and CDR2 (germline): MNHEY, SMNVEV (reference sequence). CDR3 length equals 12 residues. V was trimmed by 5 bases and J by 6 bases, leaving 10 bases between them. The CDR3 spells CASSARGNGYTF. DNA for the CDR3: TGTGCCAGCAGTGCACGGGGGAATGGCTACACCTTC.